Below, 19 T cell receptor beta chains from the same sample are listed, as sequenced in a study of beta chain features in type 1 diabetes. The entirety of the isolated RNA underwent reverse transcription, so expressed TCRB transcripts were sequenced. This table comes from immunoSEQ multiplex PCR, and its TCRdb copy is limited to in-frame clones, with some not included. Of 970,000 or so clones in the sample, roughly a sixth were seen once. The source material was naive CD4+ T cells from blood. These receptors were obtained from a woman aged 18-35 years in good health.

The chain employs TRBV5-8 and TRBJ1-2; tentative D call: TRBD1 (5 bases). Germline V gene sequence: CDR1 SGHTS, CDR2 YDEGEE. V lost 7 bases and J lost 4, with 17 bases in between. CDR3 length: 14 amino acids. CDR3 protein: CASHKGGALYGYTF. As DNA, the CDR3 is TGTGCCAGCCACAAAGGAGGGGCCCTCTATGGCTACACCTTC.

The rearrangement uses TRBV11-2 and TRBJ2-1; 10 positions match TRBD2. The CDR3 loop spans 15 amino acids. Per the germline V gene, CDR1 is SGHAT and CDR2 is FQNNGV. V was pared by 5 bases and J by 7 bases, with 8 bases of the junction left unmatched. Here the CDR3 DNA reads TGTGCCAGCAGCCGGGCTAGCGGGAGTTTTAATGAGCAGTTCTTC. Amino acids: CASSRASGSFNEQFF.

The V gene is TRBV6-5, the J gene TRBJ1-2, with TRBD1 identical over 7 bases. Germline V gives CDR1 MNHEY, CDR2 SVGAGI. Losses at the gene ends were 2 bases for V and 6 bases for J; bases not matched to a gene: 9. The CDR3 extends over 15 amino acids. In DNA form, the CDR3 reads TGTGCCAGCAGTTACCAGCGGGGGGGACAGAATGGCTACACCTTC. It encodes CASSYQRGGQNGYTF.

The chain employs TRBV21-1 and TRBJ2-5. TRBV21-1 is given as a pseudogene. This CDR3 region has 11 residues. CDR3: CASNLQETQYF. The CDR3 bases are TGTGCCAGCAACCTCCAAGAGACCCAGTACTTC.

The chain couples TRBV5-1 to TRBJ2-6; D is unclear. Per the germline V gene, CDR1 is SGHRS and CDR2 is YFSETQ. Trimming cost V 5 bases and J 0 bases, with 6 bases left between them. The CDR3 contains 14 residues. The CDR3 DNA reads as TGCGCCAGCAGGTACGACTCTGGGGCCAACGTCCTGACTTTC. Protein product: CASRYDSGANVLTF.

This clone has a handful of counts. The chain uses TRBV27 and TRBJ1-5, with D perhaps TRBD1 (6 bases). The CDR3 spans 15 residues. V dropped 5 bases and J dropped 9 bases, with 20 bases sitting between them. Germline V gene data show CDR1 as MNHEY and CDR2 as SMNVEV (reference sequence). The CDR3 region is CASSPYPQGIRPQHF. As DNA, the CDR3 is TGTGCCAGCAGTCCCTACCCTCAGGGGATTCGGCCCCAGCATTTT.

J is TRBJ2-5 and V is TRBV25-1; D perhaps matches TRBD1 (8 bases). Deletions cut 6 bases from V and 3 bases from J, with 14 bases between. Germline CDR1 reads MGHDK; CDR2 reads SYGVNS. The CDR3 length is 14 residues. DNA for the CDR3: TGTGCCAGCAGCAGGACAGGGACTAAAGAGACCCAGTACTTC. This gives the protein CASSRTGTKETQYF.

The chain links TRBV18 to TRBJ2-5, with a possible D match to TRBD2 (6 bases). The CDR3 is 15 residues long. CDR1 and CDR2 (germline): KGHSH, LQKENI. Trimming took 0 bases from V and 5 from J, leaving 13 bases between them. Here the CDR3 reads CASSPPNSGGETQYF. As DNA, the CDR3 is TGTGCCAGCTCACCACCGAACAGTGGAGGGGAGACCCAGTACTTC.

A few counts support this clone. The chain has TRBV19 and TRBJ2-7; 8 nucleotides line up with TRBD1. This CDR3 contains 15 residues. V lost 5 bases, J lost 7 bases, and 13 bases stayed unmatched. CDR1 is LNHDA and CDR2 is SQIVND in the germline V gene (reference sequence). CDR3 nucleotide sequence: TGTGCCAGTAGTGTCGCCGGACAGGGAAATCGAGAGCAGTACTTC. Its protein is CASSVAGQGNREQYF.

The table lists this clone with a few counts. The chain recombines TRBV7-9 with TRBJ2-1, with 12 bases aligning to TRBD2. This CDR3 spans 13 amino acids. Germline CDR1 reads SEHNR; CDR2 reads FQNEAQ (reference sequence). The V segment lost 10 bases and the J segment 8 bases; nucleotides outside the gene matches: 6. CDR3 amino acids: CAIGGLAGHEQFF. DNA for the CDR3: TGTGCCATCGGGGGACTAGCGGGTCATGAGCAGTTCTTC.

This clone appeared a few times. The chain couples TRBV5-1 to TRBJ2-7, with D possibly called TRBD1 or TRBD2 (5 bases each). CDR1 and CDR2 from the germline V gene are SGHRS and YFSETQ. Between the trimmed V and J ends, which lost 4 bases and 5 bases, there was a span of 19 bases. There are 15 residues in the CDR3. The DNA for the CDR3 is TGCGCCAGCAGCCCGGTCCGGGGCCTAAACCACGAGCAGTACTTC. The encoded protein is CASSPVRGLNHEQYF.

A remark on this clone: Other DNA sequences in this specimen translate into the identical CDR3. The chain uses TRBV18 and TRBJ2-7; D gene uncertain. This CDR3 region has 13 residues. Germline V gene lookup returns CDR1 KGHSH and CDR2 LQKENI. Trimming removed 3 bases from V and 2 bases from J, with 8 bases in between. The CDR3, as DNA: TGTGCCAGCTCACCGGCAGAAACCTACGAGCAGTACTTC. Encoded protein: CASSPAETYEQYF.

The chain uses TRBV19 and TRBJ1-2; 7 nucleotides line up with TRBD1. Germline V gene data show CDR1 as LNHDA and CDR2 as SQIVND (reference sequence). J was trimmed by 4 bases and V by 5 bases; bases with no gene match: 16. The CDR3 is 17 residues long. The CDR3 bases are TGTGCCAGTAGTCCAAGGACAGGTCGAATGACGAGCTATGGCTACACCTTC. Residues: CASSPRTGRMTSYGYTF.

This clone was seen more than once but under ten times. V gene TRBV4-2 combines with J gene TRBJ2-1; 12 bases fit TRBD2. This CDR3 is built from 16 residues. V was clipped by 0 bases and J by 15 bases; unmatched bases: 12. Germline CDR1 and CDR2: LGHNA and YNFKEQ. DNA for the CDR3: TGTGCCAGCAGCCAAGAACGGGCGACTAGACTAGCGGGAGTGTTCTTC. Translating gives CASSQERATRLAGVFF.

This sequence joins TRBV19 and TRBJ1-5; D might be TRBD1 (5 bases). The CDR3 has 15 amino acids. Germline lookup yields CDR1 LNHDA and CDR2 SQIVND (reference sequence). Trimming cost V 5 bases and J 4 bases, with 15 bases left between them. CDR3 coding DNA: TGTGCCAGTAGTTCGGTTGTGTGGGGGAATCAGCCCCAGCATTTT. The encoded protein is CASSSVVWGNQPQHF.

A few counts support this clone. This chain uses TRBV29-1 with TRBJ1-2; 8 nucleotides align to TRBD1. Per the germline V gene, CDR1 is SQVTM and CDR2 is ANQGSEA. Unmatched junction bases numbered 8, after V lost 4 bases and J lost 4 bases. The CDR3 consists of 14 residues. In DNA form, the CDR3 reads TGCAGCGTTGCTCGGGACAGGTCTAGCTATGGCTACACCTTC. This codes for CSVARDRSSYGYTF.

This clone was detected a few times. The chain uses TRBV6-6 and TRBJ2-7; 8 nucleotides match TRBD2. CDR3 length equals 14 residues. Germline CDR1 reads MNHNY; CDR2 reads SVGAGI (reference sequence). J was trimmed by 2 bases and V by 5 bases; bases with no gene match: 5. As DNA, the CDR3 is TGTGCCAGCAGTCCGAGCGGGAGTACCTACGAGCAGTACTTC. Protein product: CASSPSGSTYEQYF.

As for this clone: This CDR3 is also generated by other DNA sequences in the sample. The V call is TRBV6-5, the J call TRBJ2-2, with a possible D match to TRBD2 (5 bases). The CDR3 contains 12 residues. Germline V lookup: CDR1 MNHEY, CDR2 SVGAGI. V lost 4 bases and J 5 bases, leaving 5 bases between the germline ends. The CDR3 region is CASSSGTGELFF. The CDR3 nucleotides read TGTGCCAGCAGTTCGGGGACCGGGGAGCTGTTTTTT.

This clone was picked up a small number of times. The chain uses TRBV11-2 and TRBJ2-5; TRBD2 aligns across 9 bases. In germline, CDR1 is SGHAT, CDR2 FQNNGV. The length of the CDR3 is 14 residues. V lost 5 bases and J lost 1; bases outside the gene matches: 2. The CDR3 here is CASSQTSGQETQYF. The CDR3 coding sequence is TGTGCCAGCAGCCAGACTAGCGGCCAAGAGACCCAGTACTTC.